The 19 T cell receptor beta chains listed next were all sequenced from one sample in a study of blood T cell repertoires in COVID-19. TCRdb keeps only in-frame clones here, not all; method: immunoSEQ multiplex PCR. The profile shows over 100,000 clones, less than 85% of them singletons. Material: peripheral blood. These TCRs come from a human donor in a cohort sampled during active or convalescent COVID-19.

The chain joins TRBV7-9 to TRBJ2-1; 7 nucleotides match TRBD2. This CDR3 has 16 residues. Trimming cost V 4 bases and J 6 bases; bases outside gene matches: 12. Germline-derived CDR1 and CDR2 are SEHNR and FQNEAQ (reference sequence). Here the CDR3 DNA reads TGTGCCAGCAGCTACCAGGGACTATCCTACACCAATGAGCAGTTCTTC. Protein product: CASSYQGLSYTNEQFF. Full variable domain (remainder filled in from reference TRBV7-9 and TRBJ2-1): DTGVSQNPRHKITKRGQNVTFRCDPISEHNRLYWYRQTLGQGPEFLTYFQNEAQLEKSRLLSDRFSAERPKGSFSTLEIQRTEQGDSAMYLCASSYQGLSYTNEQFFGPGTRLTVL.

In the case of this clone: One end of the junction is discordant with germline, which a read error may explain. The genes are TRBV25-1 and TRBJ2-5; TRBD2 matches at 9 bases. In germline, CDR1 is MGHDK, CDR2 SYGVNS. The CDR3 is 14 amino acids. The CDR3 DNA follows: TGTGCCAGCAGCCGACTAGCGGAGCAAGAAACCCAGTACTTC. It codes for CASSRLAEQETQYF.

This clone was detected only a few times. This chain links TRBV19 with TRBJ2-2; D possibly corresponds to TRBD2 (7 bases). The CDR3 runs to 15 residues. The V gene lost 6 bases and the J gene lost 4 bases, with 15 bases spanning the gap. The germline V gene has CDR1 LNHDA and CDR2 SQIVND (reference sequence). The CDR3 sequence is CASRLTGGSTGELFF. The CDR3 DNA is TGTGCCAGTAGGCTAACGGGGGGCTCCACCGGGGAGCTGTTTTTT. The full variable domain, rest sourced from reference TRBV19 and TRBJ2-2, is DGGITQSPKYLFRKEGQNVTLSCEQNLNHDAMYWYRQDPGQGLRLIYYSQIVNDFQKGDIAEGYSVSREKKESFPLTVTSAQKNPTAFYLCASRLTGGSTGELFFGEGSRLTVL.

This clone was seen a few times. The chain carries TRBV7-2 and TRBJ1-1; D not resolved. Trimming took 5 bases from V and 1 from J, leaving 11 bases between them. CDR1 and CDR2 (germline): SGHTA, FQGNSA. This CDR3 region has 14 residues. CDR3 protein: CASSPDISNTEAFF. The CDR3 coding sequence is TGTGCCAGCAGCCCCGACATCTCGAACACTGAAGCTTTCTTT. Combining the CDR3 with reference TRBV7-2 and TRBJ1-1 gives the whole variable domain GAGVSQSPSNKVTEKGKDVELRCDPISGHTALYWYRQSLGQGLEFLIYFQGNSAPDKSGLPSDRFSAERTGGSVSTLTIQRTQQEDSAVYLCASSPDISNTEAFFGQGTRLTVV.

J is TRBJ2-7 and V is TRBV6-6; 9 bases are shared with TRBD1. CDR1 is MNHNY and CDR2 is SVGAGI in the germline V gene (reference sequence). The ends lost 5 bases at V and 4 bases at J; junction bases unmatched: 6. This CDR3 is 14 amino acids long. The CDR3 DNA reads TGTGCCAGCAGTGAGACAGGGGGTGGATACGAGCAGTACTTC. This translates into CASSETGGGYEQYF.

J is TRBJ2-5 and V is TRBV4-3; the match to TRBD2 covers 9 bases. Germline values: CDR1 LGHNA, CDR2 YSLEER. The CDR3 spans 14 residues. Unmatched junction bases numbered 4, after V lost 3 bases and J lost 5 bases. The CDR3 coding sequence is TGCGCCAGCAGCCAGCGGGGGGGCGCGGAGACCCAGTACTTC. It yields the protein CASSQRGGAETQYF.

In nucleotides, the CDR3 is TGTGCTAGTGGTTTGCAGAGCGGTGGGACCGGGGAGCTGTTTTTT. Protein: CASGLQSGGTGELFF. The rearrangement joins TRBV12-5 to TRBJ2-2; TRBD2 is a possible D gene (5 bases). CDR1 and CDR2 (germline): LGHNT, FRNRAP. V lost 2 bases and J 5 bases, leaving 12 bases between the germline ends. This CDR3 spans 15 amino acids.

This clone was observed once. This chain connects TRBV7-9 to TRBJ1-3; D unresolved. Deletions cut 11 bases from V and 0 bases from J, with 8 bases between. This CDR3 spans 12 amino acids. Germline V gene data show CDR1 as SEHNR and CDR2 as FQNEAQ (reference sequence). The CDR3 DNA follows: TGTGCCGTCCGCAGCTCTGGAAACACCATATATTTT. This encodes CAVRSSGNTIYF.

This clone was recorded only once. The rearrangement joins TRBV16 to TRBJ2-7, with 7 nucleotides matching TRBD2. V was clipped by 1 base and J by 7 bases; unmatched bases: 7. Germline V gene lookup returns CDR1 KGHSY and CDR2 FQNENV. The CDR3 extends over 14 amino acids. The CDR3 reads CASSQYAGVGEQYF. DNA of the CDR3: TGTGCCAGCAGCCAATATGCGGGAGTGGGGGAGCAGTACTTC.

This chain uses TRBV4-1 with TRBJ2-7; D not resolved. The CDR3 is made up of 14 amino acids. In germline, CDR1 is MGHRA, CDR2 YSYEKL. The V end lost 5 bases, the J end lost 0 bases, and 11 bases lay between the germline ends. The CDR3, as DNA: TGCGCCAGCAGCGTACAGTACCTCTCCTACGAGCAGTACTTC. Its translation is CASSVQYLSYEQYF.

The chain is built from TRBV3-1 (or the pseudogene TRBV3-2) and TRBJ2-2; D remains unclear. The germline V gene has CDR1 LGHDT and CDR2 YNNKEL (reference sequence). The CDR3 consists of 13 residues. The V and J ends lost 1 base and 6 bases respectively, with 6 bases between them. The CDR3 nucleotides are TGTGCCAGCAGCCAAGTATCGGCCGGGGAGCTGTTTTTT. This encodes CASSQVSAGELFF.

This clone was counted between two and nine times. The CDR3 DNA is TGTGCCAGCAGTTTACAGGGGGCTGGCAAAAACATTCAGTACTTC. This encodes CASSLQGAGKNIQYF. The rearrangement links TRBV28 to TRBJ2-4; 8 bases are shared with TRBD1. Germline trimming cut 2 bases from V and 3 bases from J; bases unmatched to any gene: 3. Germline V gives CDR1 MDHEN, CDR2 SYDVKM. The CDR3 has 15 amino acids.

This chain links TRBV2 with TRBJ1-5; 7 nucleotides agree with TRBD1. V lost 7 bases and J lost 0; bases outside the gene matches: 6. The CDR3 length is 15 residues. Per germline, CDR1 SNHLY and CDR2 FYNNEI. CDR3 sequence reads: CASTYRGYSNQPQHF. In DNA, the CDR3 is TGTGCCAGCACTTACAGGGGATATAGCAATCAGCCCCAGCATTTT.

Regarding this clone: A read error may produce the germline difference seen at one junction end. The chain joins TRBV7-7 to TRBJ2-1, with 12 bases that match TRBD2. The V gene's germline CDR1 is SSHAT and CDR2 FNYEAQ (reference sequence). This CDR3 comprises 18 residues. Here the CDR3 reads CASSLILAGGNVLNEQFF. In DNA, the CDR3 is TGTGCTAGCAGCTTAATCCTAGCGGGAGGGAATGTTCTGAATGAGCAGTTCTTC.

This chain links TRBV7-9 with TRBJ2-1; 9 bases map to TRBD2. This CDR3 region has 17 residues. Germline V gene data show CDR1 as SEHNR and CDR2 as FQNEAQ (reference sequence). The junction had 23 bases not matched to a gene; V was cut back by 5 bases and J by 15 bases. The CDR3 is CASSPPGLLAGASHGFF. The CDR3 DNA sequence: TGTGCCAGCAGCCCCCCAGGGTTGTTAGCGGGGGCGAGCCACGGGTTCTTC.

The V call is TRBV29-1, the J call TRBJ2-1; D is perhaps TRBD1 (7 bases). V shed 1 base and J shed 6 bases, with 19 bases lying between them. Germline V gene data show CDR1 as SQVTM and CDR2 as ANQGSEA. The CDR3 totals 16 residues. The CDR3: CSVEGGDRMDPNEQFF. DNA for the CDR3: TGCAGCGTTGAAGGGGGGGACAGAATGGACCCCAATGAGCAGTTCTTC.

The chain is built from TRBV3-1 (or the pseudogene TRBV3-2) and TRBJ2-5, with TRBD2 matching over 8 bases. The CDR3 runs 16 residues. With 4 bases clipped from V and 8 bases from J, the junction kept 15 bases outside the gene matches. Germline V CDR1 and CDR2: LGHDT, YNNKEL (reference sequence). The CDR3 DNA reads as TGTGCCAGCAGCCCCGGTACTAGCGGTTTCCAGGAAACCCAGTACTTC. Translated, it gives CASSPGTSGFQETQYF.

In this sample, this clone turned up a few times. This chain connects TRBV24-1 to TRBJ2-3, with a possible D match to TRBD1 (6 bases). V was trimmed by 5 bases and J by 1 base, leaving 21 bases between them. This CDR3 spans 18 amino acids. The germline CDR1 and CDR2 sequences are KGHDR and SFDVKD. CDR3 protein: CATSATQGKLGGTDTQYF. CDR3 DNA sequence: TGTGCCACCAGTGCCACACAGGGAAAATTAGGAGGCACAGATACGCAGTATTTT.

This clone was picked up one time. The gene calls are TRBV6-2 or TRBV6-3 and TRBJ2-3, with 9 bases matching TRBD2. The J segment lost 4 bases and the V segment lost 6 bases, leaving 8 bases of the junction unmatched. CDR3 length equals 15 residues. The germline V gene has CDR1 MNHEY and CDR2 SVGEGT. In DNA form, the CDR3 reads TGTGCCAGCAGCTCGCGGGGGGGCAGTCCAGATACGCAGTATTTT. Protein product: CASSSRGGSPDTQYF.